This T cell receptor beta chain emerged from a study of shared clonotypes between healthy human individuals. Comments on this clone: The antigen remains undetermined.

CD8 cells regarded as naive lacked CD45RO, were positively chosen for CCR7, and omitted terminally differentiated effector memory CD45RA+ cells. Whole-study findings and limits: Donors were few, which limited the genetic and exposure-history diversity represented. Non-shared clonotypes displayed generation probabilities falling below those of clonotypes present in all four donors.

Clones were read by immunoSEQ multiplex PCR, and TCRdb kept only the in-frame ones, dropping some. Of about 2 million clones in the sample, over 85% were seen once. The CDR3 sequence is 15 residues long. Trimming shortened V by 6 bases and J by 3 bases, and 15 bases separated the two germline ends. From germline, CDR1 is LGHNT and CDR2 FRNRAP. V and J are TRBV12-5 and TRBJ2-1; either TRBD1 or TRBD2 may supply D (6 bases each). The sequenced material came from naive CD8+ T cells sorted from blood. The origin of this receptor is a man aged 18 to 29 in good health. The CDR3, as DNA: TGTGCTAGTGGACTCATACAGGGAGGCTACAATGAGCAGTTCTTC. As protein: CASGLIQGGYNEQFF. The full variable domain, its missing parts supplied by reference TRBV12-5 and TRBJ2-1, is DARVTQTPRHKVTEMGQEVTMRCQPILGHNTVFWYRQTMMQGLELLAYFRNRAPLDDSGMPKDRFSAEMPDATLATLKIQPSEPRDSAVYFCASGLIQGGYNEQFFGPGTRLTVL.